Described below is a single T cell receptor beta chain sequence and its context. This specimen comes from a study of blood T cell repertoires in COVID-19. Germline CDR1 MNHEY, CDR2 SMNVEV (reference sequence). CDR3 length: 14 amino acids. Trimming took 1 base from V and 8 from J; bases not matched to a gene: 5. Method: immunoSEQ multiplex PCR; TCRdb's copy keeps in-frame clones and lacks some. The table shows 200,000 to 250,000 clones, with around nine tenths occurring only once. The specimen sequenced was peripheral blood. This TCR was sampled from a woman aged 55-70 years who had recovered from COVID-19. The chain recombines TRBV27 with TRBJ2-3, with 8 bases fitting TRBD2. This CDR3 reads CASSLLASGFTQYF. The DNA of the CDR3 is TGTGCCAGCAGTTTATTGGCTAGCGGGTTTACGCAGTATTTT.